The 30 T cell receptor beta chains below come from one sample, sequenced in a study of cytomegalovirus exposure and HLA in healthy donors. 60 Vbeta and 13 Jbeta primers were used in PCR. The assay was immunoSEQ multiplex PCR, and TCRdb's table has in-frame clones only and misses some. The repertoire holds 160,000 or so clones, approximately 79% seen once, with around 1.5% in the top ten. The sample taken for sequencing was PBMCs. The receptors derive from a man in his fifties or sixties in good health and CMV-seronegative.

This clone occurred once. The CDR3 DNA sequence: TGCAGCGTCTCACAGGGGGACTATGGCTACACCTTC. Translated, it gives CSVSQGDYGYTF. This chain connects TRBV29-1 to TRBJ1-2; 8 bases are a match to TRBD1. V lost 6 bases, J lost 3 bases, and 3 bases stayed unmatched. The germline V gene encodes CDR1 SQVTM and CDR2 ANQGSEA. This CDR3 has 12 residues. Drawing the rest from reference TRBV29-1 and TRBJ1-2, the complete variable domain is SAVISQKPSRDICQRGTSLTIQCQVDSQVTMMFWYRQQPGQSLTLIATANQGSEATYESGFVIDKFPISRPNLTFSTLTVSNMSPEDSSIYLCSVSQGDYGYTFGSGTRLTVV.

This clone was counted between two and nine times. The CDR3 nucleotides read TGTGCCTCGGGGGGAATCTCCTACGAGCAGTACTTC. It codes for CASGGISYEQYF. The V call is TRBV6-5, the J call TRBJ2-7; 7 bases agree with TRBD2. Trimming cost V 11 bases and J 0 bases; bases outside gene matches: 4. The CDR3 contains 12 residues. CDR1 MNHEY and CDR2 SVGAGI come from the germline V gene.

V gene TRBV28 combines with J gene TRBJ1-3, with TRBD1 matching over 8 bases. CDR1 is MDHEN and CDR2 is SYDVKM in the germline V gene. The CDR3 runs 17 residues. Trimming cost V 10 bases and J 0 bases; bases outside gene matches: 14. DNA for the CDR3: TGTGCCACCTCTTTGGCAGGGGGCCTTTTCTCTGGAAACACCATATATTTT. This gives the protein CATSLAGGLFSGNTIYF.

The chain links TRBV2 to TRBJ2-7, with a tentative D call TRBD1 (6 bases). The CDR3 is 16 amino acids. Looked up from germline, CDR1 is SNHLY and CDR2 is FYNNEI. Trimming took off 0 bases at V and 4 bases at J, with 16 bases between the two ends. CDR3 sequence reads: CASSEALQGYRYEQYF. The CDR3 bases are TGTGCCAGCAGTGAAGCGCTTCAGGGGTACAGATACGAGCAGTACTTC.

The chain combines TRBV6-5 with TRBJ1-3, with 7 bases that match TRBD1. V dropped 5 bases and J dropped 6; count of bases not matched to a gene: 7. In germline, CDR1 is MNHEY, CDR2 SVGAGI. CDR3 length equals 14 residues. The CDR3 sequence is CASSGDRAVNTIYF. The CDR3 region has the DNA TGTGCCAGCAGTGGGGACAGAGCGGTAAACACCATATATTTT.

J is TRBJ2-7 and V is TRBV7-9; 11 bases match TRBD2. CDR1 SEHNR and CDR2 FQNEAQ come from the germline V gene (reference sequence). CDR3 length: 16 residues. V trimming: 1 base; J trimming: 5 bases; junction bases outside the gene matches: 7. CDR3: CASSLVSSGRTDEQYF. The CDR3 nucleotides read TGTGCCAGCAGCTTAGTGTCTAGCGGGAGGACTGACGAGCAGTACTTC. The whole variable domain, filled in from reference TRBV7-9 and TRBJ2-7, reads DTGVSQNPRHKITKRGQNVTFRCDPISEHNRLYWYRQTLGQGPEFLTYFQNEAQLEKSRLLSDRFSAERPKGSFSTLEIQRTEQGDSAMYLCASSLVSSGRTDEQYFGPGTRLTVT.

This sequence joins TRBV29-1 and TRBJ2-4, with 7 bases that match TRBD1. Germline CDR1 SQVTM, CDR2 ANQGSEA. The V gene end was trimmed by 6 bases and the J gene end by 7 bases; junction bases not matched to a gene: 12. The CDR3 length is 14 residues. CDR3 protein: CSVPDRAFGNIQYF. The DNA for the CDR3 is TGCAGCGTACCAGACAGGGCCTTTGGGAACATTCAGTACTTC.

The genes are TRBV7-2 and TRBJ1-1, with D tentatively TRBD1 (6 bases). CDR3 length: 13 amino acids. CDR1 is SGHTA, CDR2 FQGNSA, per germline. Trimming cost V 5 bases and J 1 base, with 8 bases left between them. The CDR3 is CASSEQGNTEAFF. The CDR3 DNA is TGTGCCAGCAGCGAACAGGGGAACACTGAAGCTTTCTTT.

The V gene is TRBV10-3, the J gene TRBJ2-3, with TRBD2 matching 9 bases. V gave up 3 bases and J gave up 6 bases; unmatched junction bases: 10. Germline loops: CDR1 ENHRY, CDR2 SYGVKD. The CDR3 runs to 16 residues. CDR3 loop: CAISDLRGGGRDTQYF. CDR3 nucleotide sequence: TGTGCCATCAGTGATCTGCGCGGGGGGGGTAGGGATACGCAGTATTTT.

The CDR3 DNA sequence: TGTGCCAGCATCCTGACACTAGCGGGCGTCTCCGAGCAGTACTTC. Translating gives CASILTLAGVSEQYF. V usage is TRBV2 and J usage is TRBJ2-7; 9 bases agree with TRBD2. Germline trimming cut 7 bases from V and 6 bases from J; bases unmatched to any gene: 13. CDR1 and CDR2 (germline): SNHLY, FYNNEI. The CDR3 spans 15 residues.

Concerning this clone: The same CDR3 is also encoded by other DNA sequences in this sample. The CDR3 sequence: CASSLARGTEAFF. The CDR3 DNA reads TGTGCCAGCAGCTTAGCTAGGGGCACTGAAGCTTTCTTT. The V and J genes are TRBV7-2 and TRBJ1-1; D is possibly TRBD1 (5 bases). Germline loops: CDR1 SGHTA, CDR2 FQGNSA. The CDR3 runs 13 residues. V was cut by 0 bases and J by 4 bases, with 6 bases left in between.

V usage is TRBV7-2 and J usage is TRBJ2-3, with 8 positions matching TRBD2. J lost 1 base, V lost 10 bases, and 13 bases had no gene match. The CDR3 contains 16 residues. Germline-derived CDR1 and CDR2 are SGHTA and FQGNSA. The CDR3 bases are TGTGCCACCAGAAAGGGCGCGGGGGGAGGCACAGATACGCAGTATTTT. This gives the protein CATRKGAGGGTDTQYF. Combining the CDR3 with reference TRBV7-2 and TRBJ2-3 gives the whole variable domain GAGVSQSPSNKVTEKGKDVELRCDPISGHTALYWYRQSLGQGLEFLIYFQGNSAPDKSGLPSDRFSAERTGGSVSTLTIQRTQQEDSAVYLCATRKGAGGGTDTQYFGPGTRLTVL.

This clone was seen a single time. This chain connects TRBV4-1 to TRBJ2-7; D is possibly TRBD1 (6 bases). This CDR3 has 13 residues. V was cut by 0 bases and J by 3 bases, with 6 bases left in between. From germline, CDR1 is MGHRA and CDR2 YSYEKL. The CDR3 loop reads CASSQEDSYEQYF. As DNA, the CDR3 is TGCGCCAGCAGCCAAGAGGACAGCTACGAGCAGTACTTC.

This chain links TRBV7-7 with TRBJ1-4; 11 positions agree with TRBD1. Germline V gene data show CDR1 as SSHAT and CDR2 as FNYEAQ (reference sequence). V shed 5 bases, J shed 8 bases, and the junction held 7 bases outside the gene matches. This CDR3 has 15 residues. In DNA form, the CDR3 reads TGTGCCAGCAGCCTCGGGACAGGGGGTAGGGAAAAACTGTTTTTT. This translates into CASSLGTGGREKLFF.

J is TRBJ2-7 and V is TRBV5-4; 8 bases are shared with TRBD2. Trimming cost V 4 bases and J 6 bases; bases outside gene matches: 9. CDR1 is SGHNT, CDR2 YYREEE, per germline (reference sequence). The length of the CDR3 is 14 residues. The CDR3 bases are TGTGCCAGCAGCCCGACACGGGAGGGGGTCGAGCAGTACTTC. Encoded protein: CASSPTREGVEQYF.

A single count supports this clone. The J gene is TRBJ2-7, the V gene TRBV27; D is uncertain. V lost 3 bases to trimming and J lost 1 base, with 16 bases between them. The CDR3 has 16 residues. CDR1 is MNHEY, CDR2 SMNVEV, per germline (reference sequence). The CDR3 nucleotides read TGTGCCAGCAGTTTTGGGCACGTGGGTCAATCCTACGAGCAGTACTTC. Translation gives CASSFGHVGQSYEQYF.

This clone was counted a few times. For the CDR3, the DNA is TGTGCCAGCAGAGAGCCTAGCACAGATACGCAGTATTTT. Protein product: CASREPSTDTQYF. The chain links TRBV28 to TRBJ2-3, with unresolved D. CDR3 length equals 13 residues. Germline CDR1 MDHEN, CDR2 SYDVKM. The germline V and J ends were trimmed by 6 bases and 0 bases, with 7 bases remaining between them.

The chain recombines TRBV6-5 with TRBJ2-3, with a weak D call TRBD2 (5 bases). Trimming removed 1 base at V and 0 bases at J, with 11 bases between. Germline lookup yields CDR1 MNHEY and CDR2 SVGAGI. The CDR3 runs 16 residues. CDR3 coding DNA: TGTGCCAGCAGTTACTTTGGACTTACTAGCACAGATACGCAGTATTTT. Translation gives CASSYFGLTSTDTQYF.

The V and J genes are TRBV27 and TRBJ2-3; 9 bases align to TRBD2. The V segment lost 3 bases and the J segment 1 base; nucleotides outside the gene matches: 5. The germline CDR1 and CDR2 sequences are MNHEY and SMNVEV (reference sequence). The CDR3 consists of 16 residues. The CDR3 protein is CASSFLAGGGTDTQYF. In DNA, the CDR3 is TGTGCCAGCAGTTTCCTGGCGGGAGGGGGCACAGATACGCAGTATTTT.

The chain employs TRBV10-3 and TRBJ1-1, with D unresolved. Trimming removed 2 bases from V and 1 base from J, with 8 bases in between. The CDR3 runs 14 residues. The germline V gene has CDR1 ENHRY and CDR2 SYGVKD. The CDR3 region has the DNA TGTGCCATCAGTGAGGAGGGAGGGAACACTGAAGCTTTCTTT. Protein product: CAISEEGGNTEAFF.

The CDR3 DNA follows: TGTGCCAGCTCACCCTTCACCCTCGGGACAGGGGTTACCAATGAGCAGTTCTTC. Its translation is CASSPFTLGTGVTNEQFF. This chain uses TRBV18 with TRBJ2-1, with 10 bases that match TRBD1. The CDR3 is 18 amino acids. The V segment lost 3 bases and the J segment 6 bases; nucleotides outside the gene matches: 14. Per germline, CDR1 KGHSH and CDR2 LQKENI.

This clone was detected only a few times. The CDR3 loop reads CASSLAVGAGIYNSPLHF. The CDR3 coding sequence is TGTGCCAGCAGCTTAGCAGTGGGCGCGGGGATATATAATTCACCCCTCCACTTT. V gene TRBV11-2 combines with J gene TRBJ1-6; D not certain. Germline loops: CDR1 SGHAT, CDR2 FQNNGV. The CDR3 length is 18 residues. Trimming removed 1 base from V and 4 bases from J, with 17 bases in between.

The rearrangement uses TRBV9 and TRBJ1-1; D possibly corresponds to TRBD1 (5 bases). The germline V and J ends were trimmed by 7 bases and 3 bases, with 10 bases remaining between them. Germline values: CDR1 SGDLS, CDR2 YYNGEE. The CDR3 is 12 amino acids. CDR3 sequence reads: CASGREDTEAFF. DNA of the CDR3: TGTGCCAGCGGCAGGGAGGACACTGAAGCTTTCTTT.

This chain uses TRBV7-7 with TRBJ2-1; a weak D match, TRBD2 (6 bases). Germline loops: CDR1 SSHAT, CDR2 FNYEAQ (reference sequence). The ends were cut back, 5 bases at V and 1 base at J, with 15 bases in the middle. The CDR3 is made up of 16 amino acids. The CDR3 sequence: CASSPSTGTSYNEQFF. The CDR3 bases are TGTGCCAGCAGCCCAAGTACCGGGACTTCCTACAATGAGCAGTTCTTC.

This rearrangement joins TRBV2 to TRBJ1-2; TRBD1 matches at 9 bases. Germline lookup yields CDR1 SNHLY and CDR2 FYNNEI. Trimming took 3 bases from V and 1 from J; bases not matched to a gene: 3. The CDR3 sequence is 15 residues long. The CDR3 spells CASSEDRGVNYGYTF. The DNA for the CDR3 is TGTGCCAGCAGTGAGGACAGGGGCGTTAACTATGGCTACACCTTC.

The gene calls are TRBV7-9 and TRBJ2-7; a weak D match, TRBD1 (6 bases). Germline V gene sequence: CDR1 SEHNR, CDR2 FQNEAQ (reference sequence). CDR3 size: 14 residues. V gave up 3 bases and J gave up 1 base, with 10 bases separating them. The CDR3, as DNA: TGTGCCAGCAGCTTCTGGGACACTTCCTACGAGCAGTACTTC. Translating gives CASSFWDTSYEQYF.

This clone was seen only a few times. In nucleotides, the CDR3 is TGTGCCAGCAGGCCCCCGGGAGTACCTAATGAAAAACTGTTTTTT. Translated: CASRPPGVPNEKLFF. This chain connects TRBV5-5 to TRBJ1-4; the D is unclear. The CDR3 covers 15 residues. Germline lookup yields CDR1 SGHKS and CDR2 YYEKEE (reference sequence). The V end lost 5 bases, the J end lost 3 bases, and 14 bases lay between the germline ends.

The chain joins TRBV19 to TRBJ2-7; 9 bases are a match to TRBD1. J lost 3 bases, V lost 1 base, and 7 bases had no gene match. The germline V gene has CDR1 LNHDA and CDR2 SQIVND (reference sequence). The CDR3 consists of 16 residues. CDR3 in amino acids: CASSIVPGQGGYEQYF. The DNA for the CDR3 is TGTGCCAGTAGTATAGTCCCGGGACAGGGTGGCTACGAGCAGTACTTC.

V usage is TRBV6-1 and J usage is TRBJ2-7; D is perhaps TRBD2 (6 bases). The CDR3 extends over 16 amino acids. Trimming shortened V by 2 bases and J by 2 bases, and 16 bases separated the two germline ends. Germline CDR1 reads MNHNS; CDR2 reads SASEGT. CDR3 residues: CASSEHSLGTPYEQYF. CDR3 nucleotides: TGTGCCAGCAGTGAACATTCGTTAGGGACTCCCTACGAGCAGTACTTC.

The V call is TRBV28, the J call TRBJ2-2; 9 positions agree with TRBD2. V shed 1 base and J 5 bases; nucleotides not matched to a gene: 8. This CDR3 comprises 17 residues. Germline lookup yields CDR1 MDHEN and CDR2 SYDVKM. The CDR3, as DNA: TGTGCCAGCAGTTTATTAGCTAGCGGGAAACCAACCGGGGAGCTGTTTTTT. Translated: CASSLLASGKPTGELFF.